One T cell receptor (beta chain) is described in this entry. Recruits, aged roughly 18 to 89 years, lived in 24 US areas. Trimming removed 5 bases from V and 5 bases from J; junction bases left unmatched: 8. The CDR3 runs 14 residues. Germline CDR1 reads SGHVS; CDR2 reads FNYEAQ. The data originate from a study of blood T cell repertoires in COVID-19. Only in-frame clones appear in the TCRdb table, and some are missing; sequencing was by immunoSEQ multiplex PCR. The repertoire holds 200,000 or so clones, with around 87% as singletons. The sequence was obtained from a woman aged 18-29 years in a cohort exposed to, infected with or recovered from COVID-19 (not recorded which). Sequencing was carried out using PBMCs or T cells enriched from blood (not recorded which). This rearrangement joins TRBV7-6 to TRBJ2-7; 8 nucleotides agree with TRBD2. CDR3 nucleotide sequence: TGTGCCAGCAGCCTCCAGCGGGAGTCCCACGAGCAGTACTTC. This encodes CASSLQRESHEQYF.